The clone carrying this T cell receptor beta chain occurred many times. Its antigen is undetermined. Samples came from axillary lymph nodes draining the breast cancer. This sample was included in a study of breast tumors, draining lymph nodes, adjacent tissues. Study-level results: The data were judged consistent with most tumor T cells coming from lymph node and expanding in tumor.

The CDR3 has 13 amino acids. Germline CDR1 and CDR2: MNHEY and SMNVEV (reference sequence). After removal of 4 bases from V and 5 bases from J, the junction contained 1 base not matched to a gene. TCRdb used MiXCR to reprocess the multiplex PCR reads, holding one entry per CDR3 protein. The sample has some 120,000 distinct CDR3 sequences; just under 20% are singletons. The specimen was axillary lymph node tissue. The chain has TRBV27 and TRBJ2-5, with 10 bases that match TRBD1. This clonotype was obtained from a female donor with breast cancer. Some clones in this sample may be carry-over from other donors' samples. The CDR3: CASSWDRGETQYF. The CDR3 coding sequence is TGTGCCAGCAGTTGGGACAGGGGTGAGACCCAGTACTTC.